The 13 T cell receptor beta chains presented below share a single source sample, sequenced in a study of blood T cell repertoires in COVID-19. The data were produced by immunoSEQ multiplex PCR, yet TCRdb's version contains in-frame clones alone and is incomplete. The sample shows about 200,000 clones, roughly 83% of them seen only once. The sequencing sample was made of peripheral blood. These receptors were obtained from a woman aged 40 to 50 with COVID-19, enrolled during active disease.

The chain recombines TRBV6-5 with TRBJ2-7; 9 bases fit TRBD1. Germline loops: CDR1 MNHEY, CDR2 SVGAGI. The V segment lost 10 bases and the J segment 6 bases; nucleotides outside the gene matches: 13. The CDR3 has 14 amino acids. The CDR3 nucleotides read TGTGCCACCCTCCGGACAGGGGAGGTCCTCGAGCAGTACTTC. Protein sequence: CATLRTGEVLEQYF.

The chain recombines TRBV11-2 with TRBJ2-1; unclear D gene. V was shortened by 5 bases and J by 1 base, with 9 bases between the two germline ends. CDR3 length: 14 residues. Germline V gene data show CDR1 as SGHAT and CDR2 as FQNNGV. The DNA of the CDR3 is TGTGCCAGCAGCGCGCTCGTTTCCTACAATGAGCAGTTCTTC. Translated, it gives CASSALVSYNEQFF. Using reference TRBV11-2 and TRBJ2-1 for the parts outside the CDR3, the full variable domain is EAGVAQSPRYKIIEKRQSVAFWCNPISGHATLYWYQQILGQGPKLLIQFQNNGVVDDSQLPKDRFSAERLKGVDSTLKIQPAKLEDSAVYLCASSALVSYNEQFFGPGTRLTVL.

This clone was recorded only once. J is TRBJ2-4 and V is TRBV18; D gene uncertain. Germline CDR1 KGHSH, CDR2 LQKENI. CDR3 length equals 14 residues. Trimming removed 2 bases at V and 9 bases at J, with 14 bases between. The CDR3 region is CASSPSRSMSIQYF. The CDR3 coding sequence is TGTGCCAGCTCACCAAGCAGGTCTATGAGCATTCAGTACTTC.

This clone has more than one count but fewer than ten. The CDR3 protein is CAGLGGSQETQYF. The DNA of the CDR3 is TGTGCCGGATTAGGCGGCAGCCAAGAGACCCAGTACTTC. The gene calls are TRBV7-9 and TRBJ2-5; D is ambiguous. V gave up 11 bases and J gave up 1 base, with 14 bases separating them. Germline V gives CDR1 SEHNR, CDR2 FQNEAQ (reference sequence). There are 13 residues in the CDR3.

The V call is TRBV3-1 (or the pseudogene TRBV3-2), the J call TRBJ1-1; D is unclear. CDR1 is LGHDT and CDR2 is YNNKEL in the germline V gene (reference sequence). Trimming took 4 bases from V and 3 from J, leaving 12 bases between them. This CDR3 region has 14 residues. The CDR3 reads CASSLNGVDTEAFF. The CDR3 bases are TGTGCCAGCAGCCTGAACGGAGTGGACACTGAAGCTTTCTTT.

CDR3 DNA sequence: TGTGCCAGCAGCCTCCGACAGGGCTACTCCAATGAAAAACTGTTTTTT. Translation: CASSLRQGYSNEKLFF. The rearrangement joins TRBV7-9 to TRBJ1-4; 7 positions match TRBD1. Germline V gene data show CDR1 as SEHNR and CDR2 as FQNEAQ (reference sequence). This CDR3 region has 16 residues. The V and J ends lost 5 bases and 5 bases, in that order; junction bases with no gene match: 11.

This chain connects TRBV5-6 to TRBJ2-5; D is unresolved. CDR3 length: 12 residues. Germline lookup yields CDR1 SGHDT and CDR2 YYEEEE. The V gene lost 4 bases and the J gene lost 5 bases, with 9 bases spanning the gap. CDR3 in amino acids: CASSSVVETQYF. The CDR3 DNA sequence: TGTGCCAGCAGCAGCGTAGTGGAGACCCAGTACTTC.

The genes are TRBV7-8 and TRBJ1-5; 8 nucleotides match TRBD1. With 3 bases clipped from V and 5 bases from J, the junction kept 6 bases outside the gene matches. The CDR3 has 15 residues. Germline V lookup: CDR1 SGHVS, CDR2 FQNEAQ. The CDR3 DNA is TGTGCCAGCAGCTTGGGCAGGGGGCGGCATCAGCCCCAGCATTTT. Its protein product is CASSLGRGRHQPQHF. The full variable domain, its missing parts supplied by reference TRBV7-8 and TRBJ1-5, is GAGVSQSPRYKVAKRGQDVALRCDPISGHVSLFWYQQALGQGPEFLTYFQNEAQLDKSGLPSDRFFAERPEGSVSTLKIQRTQQEDSAVYLCASSLGRGRHQPQHFGDGTRLSIL.

This chain links TRBV19 with TRBJ1-5; TRBD1 agrees at 7 bases. The CDR3 runs to 17 residues. Trimming removed 7 bases from V and 0 bases from J; junction bases left unmatched: 12. Germline loops: CDR1 LNHDA, CDR2 SQIVND (reference sequence). CDR3 sequence reads: CASKKQGGTFSNQPQHF. Written as DNA, the CDR3 is TGTGCCAGTAAGAAGCAGGGGGGAACTTTTAGCAATCAGCCCCAGCATTTT.

The rearrangement links TRBV10-3 to TRBJ1-4, with 10 bases fitting TRBD1. CDR1 and CDR2 (germline): ENHRY, SYGVKD. The CDR3 contains 15 residues. Trimming at V came to 5 bases and at J to 4 bases, leaving 4 bases not matched to a gene. The CDR3 loop is CAISRDRGNNEKLFF. For the CDR3, the DNA is TGTGCCATCAGTCGGGACAGGGGAAATAATGAAAAACTGTTTTTT.

The chain uses TRBV7-2 and TRBJ2-7; a weak D match, TRBD1 (7 bases). V lost 0 bases to trimming and J lost 4 bases, with 13 bases between them. This CDR3 spans 15 amino acids. Germline-derived CDR1 and CDR2 are SGHTA and FQGNSA. The CDR3 spells CASSLAGQGGYEQYF. Written as DNA, the CDR3 is TGTGCCAGCAGCTTAGCGGGGCAGGGGGGTTACGAGCAGTACTTC. The full variable domain, in which reference TRBV7-2 and TRBJ2-7 provide the parts outside the CDR3, is GAGVSQSPSNKVTEKGKDVELRCDPISGHTALYWYRQSLGQGLEFLIYFQGNSAPDKSGLPSDRFSAERTGGSVSTLTIQRTQQEDSAVYLCASSLAGQGGYEQYFGPGTRLTVT.

This chain connects TRBV6-4 to TRBJ1-6; 7 bases match TRBD1. This CDR3 comprises 15 residues. The V gene's germline CDR1 is MRHNA and CDR2 SNTAGT. V was clipped by 3 bases and J by 7 bases; unmatched bases: 6. The CDR3 loop is CASSEEDRDNSPLHF. CDR3 nucleotide sequence: TGTGCCAGCAGTGAGGAAGACAGGGACAATTCACCCCTCCACTTT.

Concerning this clone: One junction end does not reproduce the germline sequence, and a read error may be involved. In DNA, the CDR3 is TGCAGCGTTGAAGATCAGATAGTTCGGGGGGGCGAAAGGCTTTTT. Translated, it gives CSVEDQIVRGGERLF. V is TRBV29-1 and J is TRBJ1-4; TRBD1 might be the D (6 bases). The CDR3 runs 15 residues. Germline CDR1 reads SQVTM; CDR2 reads ANQGSEA. Filled out from reference TRBV29-1 and TRBJ1-4, the complete variable domain reads SAVISQKPSRDICQRGTSLTIQCQVDSQVTMMFWYRQQPGQSLTLIATANQGSEATYESGFVIDKFPISRPNLTFSTLTVSNMSPEDSSIYLCSVEDQIVRGGERLFGSGTQLSVL.